This T cell receptor beta chain was recovered during a study of shared clonotypes between healthy human individuals. Study-level findings and limits: Researchers sampled blood only, noting tissue repertoires likely differ. As a rule, naive subsets had a larger estimated richness than memory subsets.

The CDR3 totals 15 residues. The junction had 1 base not matched to a gene; V was cut back by 3 bases and J by 3 bases. CDR1 and CDR2 (germline): SGHTA, FQGNSA. Study donors comprised healthy, HIV-negative adults devoid of recent acute infection or vaccination. Produced via immunoSEQ multiplex PCR; TCRdb's table is partial and in-frame only. The top ten clones hold 0.4% to 0.55% of a sample with some 1,600,000 clones, around 98% of them seen once. In its sample, this clone was seen once. The antigen remains unidentified. Other DNA sequences from this sample encode an identical CDR3 as well. This TCR was sampled from a man between 25 and 39 years old in good health. The V call is TRBV7-2, the J call TRBJ2-7; TRBD2 matches at 14 bases. The sequenced sample was naive CD4+ T cells sorted from blood. Subset of the sample: CD45RA+ positively selected. The CDR3 protein is CASSFGTSGSYEQYF. The CDR3 nucleotides are TGTGCCAGCAGCTTCGGGACTAGCGGGAGCTACGAGCAGTACTTC.